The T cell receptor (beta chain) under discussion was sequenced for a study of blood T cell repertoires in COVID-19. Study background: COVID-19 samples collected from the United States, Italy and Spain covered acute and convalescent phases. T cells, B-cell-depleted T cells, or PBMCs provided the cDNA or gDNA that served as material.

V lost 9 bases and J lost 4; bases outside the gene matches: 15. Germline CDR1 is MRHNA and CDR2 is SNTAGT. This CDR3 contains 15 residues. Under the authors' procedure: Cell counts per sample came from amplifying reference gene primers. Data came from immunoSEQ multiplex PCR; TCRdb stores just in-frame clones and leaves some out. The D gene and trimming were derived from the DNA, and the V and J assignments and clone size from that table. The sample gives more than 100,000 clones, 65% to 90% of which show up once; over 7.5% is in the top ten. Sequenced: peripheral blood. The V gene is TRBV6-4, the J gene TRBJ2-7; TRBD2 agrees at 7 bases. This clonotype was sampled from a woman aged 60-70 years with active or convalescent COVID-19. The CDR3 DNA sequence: TGTGCCAGGCCGGGGCGGACTAGGAATGGGTACGAGCAGTACGTC. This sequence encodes CARPGRTRNGYEQYV.